The 5 T cell receptor beta chains below all came from one sample that was sequenced in a study of radiotherapy plus CTLA-4 blockade in lung cancer. The method was immunoSEQ multiplex PCR; TCRdb's version includes in-frame clones alone and lacks a portion of them. The sample lists roughly 88,000 clones; approximately 83% were seen once. The sample consisted of peripheral blood, taken from a patient treated with radiotherapy plus ipilimumab. These receptors were obtained from a human donor with non-small cell lung cancer who had stable disease on radiotherapy plus ipilimumab.

The V call is TRBV5-1, the J call TRBJ2-5; TRBD1 might be the D (6 bases). V was pared by 2 bases and J by 1 base, with 9 bases between. The germline V gene encodes CDR1 SGHRS and CDR2 YFSETQ. The CDR3 sequence is 14 residues long. Written as DNA, the CDR3 is TGCGCCAGCAGCTTAGGGACATTCCAAGAGACCCAGTACTTC. It specifies CASSLGTFQETQYF.

This rearrangement joins TRBV13 to TRBJ2-5; 7 nucleotides match TRBD1. Per germline, CDR1 PRHDT and CDR2 FYEKMQ (reference sequence). J lost 3 bases, V lost 0 bases, and 13 bases had no gene match. This CDR3 has 18 residues. The CDR3 region is CASSLGPFPTGTEETQYF. In DNA form, the CDR3 reads TGTGCCAGCAGCTTAGGCCCCTTCCCTACGGGGACAGAAGAGACCCAGTACTTC.

This clone was recorded only once. J is TRBJ2-1 and V is TRBV4-1; 11 positions match TRBD2. The CDR3 has 17 residues. Unmatched junction bases numbered 7, after V lost 4 bases and J lost 2 bases. The germline V gene has CDR1 MGHRA and CDR2 YSYEKL. The CDR3 DNA is TGCGCCAGCAGCCCCTTTAGCGGGGGGGCTGCCTACAATGAGCAGTTCTTC. Translating it yields CASSPFSGGAAYNEQFF.

This chain connects TRBV18 to TRBJ2-3; no definite D call. CDR1 KGHSH and CDR2 LQKENI come from the germline V gene. There are 14 residues in the CDR3. Trimming pared 0 bases from V and 3 bases from J, leaving 7 bases between. Here the CDR3 reads CASSPPWATDTQYF. In DNA form, the CDR3 reads TGTGCCAGCTCACCACCGTGGGCTACAGATACGCAGTATTTT.

This chain connects TRBV9 to TRBJ2-7; 9 nucleotides agree with TRBD1. Looked up from germline, CDR1 is SGDLS and CDR2 is YYNGEE. Losses at the gene ends were 4 bases for V and 2 bases for J; bases not matched to a gene: 10. CDR3 length: 16 residues. The CDR3 reads CASSPARGTGTYEQYF. Here the CDR3 DNA reads TGTGCCAGCAGCCCCGCCCGCGGGACAGGGACCTACGAGCAGTACTTC. The whole variable domain, filled in from reference TRBV9 and TRBJ2-7, reads DSGVTQTPKHLITATGQRVTLRCSPRSGDLSVYWYQQSLDQGLQFLIQYYNGEERAKGNILERFSAQQFPDLHSELNLSSLELGDSALYFCASSPARGTGTYEQYFGPGTRLTVT.